This T cell receptor beta chain was found in a study of shared clonotypes between healthy human individuals. About the study: For every donor, three CD4 naive, three CD4 memory, two CD8 naive and one CD8 memory plates were used. Whole-study results and caveats: Generation probabilities of non-shared clonotypes were lower (relative to those shared by all four donors).

The CDR3 covers 15 residues. The V and J ends lost 4 bases and 2 bases respectively, with 12 bases between them. CDR1 is LNHDA and CDR2 is SQIVND in the germline V gene (reference sequence). Clones were read by immunoSEQ multiplex PCR, and TCRdb kept only the in-frame ones, dropping some. The data hold over a million clones, with around four fifths observed a single time. In this sample, this clone turned up once. What it binds is not known. Source material: memory CD4+ T cells sorted from blood. As to subset: CD45RA-negative fraction. J is TRBJ2-1 and V is TRBV19, with D possibly matching TRBD2 (6 bases). This sequence was found in a young man in good health. CDR3: CASSSGGLTYNEQFF. The CDR3 nucleotides are TGTGCCAGTAGTAGTGGGGGACTTACCTACAATGAGCAGTTCTTC.